This paragraph reports one T cell receptor beta chain. Its antigen has not been determined. Per-base qualities were not stored, and no clone one base away is much larger. The sample comes from a study of neoadjuvant anti-PD-1 for oral cavity cancer (dated by TCRdb to the early 2020s). Notes on the research overall: Before undergoing curative-intent surgical resection, most patients got three to four biweekly nivolumab doses at 3 mg/kg. A fourth nivolumab dose was given around day 43 to patients without progression, and definitive surgical resection was performed in those patients on days 50-56. Patients with complete response, partial response or stable disease by RECIST 1.1 were defined as responders, whereas patients with progression were defined as non-responders. The parent correlative cohort included about a dozen patients, with an approximately 33% response rate. Findings and caveats that apply to the study as a whole: Higher pretreatment blood Treg/Th17 ratios correlated with higher pretreatment blood TCRbeta clonality and lower post-treatment tumor TCRbeta clonality. After neoadjuvant nivolumab, non-responders showed significantly higher T cell clonality (Gini index) in PBMCs than responders did. Only a few patients per response group were included in the TCR analyses, and the authors called for validation in larger cohorts.

The label giving this sample's time point can be read as: after neoadjuvant nivolumab, at surgical resection. None of the patients had received prior systemic or radiation treatment, and all were newly diagnosed with stage II-IVA oral cavity squamous cell carcinoma. The cohort consisted of patients with HPV-negative, locally advanced oral cavity squamous cell carcinoma. Peripheral blood mononuclear cells were analyzed directly and were not maintained or expanded in culture. Samples came from a longitudinal correlative study of a single-arm phase II trial of neoadjuvant nivolumab in oral cavity squamous cell carcinoma. Subject-matched pre- and post-treatment PBMCs and tumors from three responders and three non-responders were subjected to genomic DNA-based TCRbeta sequencing. Peripheral blood mononuclear cells were drawn once before nivolumab treatment and a second time after treatment, when surgery took place. The Maxwell RSC DNA from Cells kit was used to extract genomic DNA from PBMCs.

PBMC libraries used mostly 480 ng of input genomic DNA for deep sequencing, with six replicates per sample. The immunoSEQ hsTCRbeta kit was used to prepare TCRbeta libraries according to the manufacturer's instructions. Sequencing of the completed libraries took place using an Illumina NovaSeq 6000 S4 flow cell after they had been pooled to approximately 2.8 nM. Per the source publication's procedure: The immunoSEQ Analyzer was used for raw data preprocessing and quality control. The analysis was limited to productive rearrangements, and each clonotype was defined by a unique CDR3 amino acid sequence. Repertoire clonality was estimated as the Gini-Simpson index, which was calculated using the R package tcR. Student's t test was used to compare Gini indices, and Pearson correlation was used to assess associations with tumor size change. The source is immuneACCESS, and TCRdb retained only in-frame sequences with V and J called. Part of the clones is not carried over; for the studies checked, unresolved V genes explain less than half of this, and the remainder is unexplained. V, J and clone size reflect that table, while D and trimming were determined from the DNA. In this sample the table shows around 65,000 clones, roughly 90% of which occur a single time. The top ten clonotypes cover approximately 2.6% of the sample.

Looking up the germline V gene yields CDR1 SQVTM and CDR2 ANQGSEA. The junction shows trimming of 5 bases on V and 2 bases on J, plus 9 bases between the germline ends. The CDR3 runs 12 residues from the cysteine to the phenylalanine. Only the CDR3 part of the read is kept: 36 bases, read in frame from the first base. The sequence links TRBV29-1 to TRBJ1-2, with no D gene named confidently. This TCR came from a person between 35 and 79 years old with oral cavity squamous cell carcinoma. The sequencing here drew on PBMCs, taken after nivolumab (anti-PD-1) treatment. The encoded CDR3 is CSVMAQNYGYTF. In nucleotide form, the sequence is TGCAGCGTTATGGCCCAAAACTATGGCTACACCTTC.